These 21 T cell receptor beta chains share one sample of origin, sequenced in a study of T cell responses to AZD1222 COVID-19 vaccine. TCRdb keeps only in-frame clones here, not all; method: immunoSEQ multiplex PCR. The sample includes about 140,000 clones, more than 85% of them seen just once. Sequenced here: peripheral blood, sampled 28 days after the second AZD1222 dose. These receptors were taken from an adult who received the AZD1222 COVID-19 vaccine.

This clone has only one observation. CDR3 coding DNA: TGTGCCAGCAGCTCTAGCGGAGGATCCTACGAGCAGTACTTC. It translates to CASSSSGGSYEQYF. The chain has TRBV7-2 and TRBJ2-7; 7 positions match TRBD2. V lost 4 bases, J lost 1 base, and 4 bases stayed unmatched. The CDR3 runs 14 residues. Germline values: CDR1 SGHTA, CDR2 FQGNSA.

The chain uses TRBV5-6 and TRBJ2-6; TRBD2 might be the D (5 bases). Germline-derived CDR1 and CDR2 are SGHDT and YYEEEE. This CDR3 comprises 19 residues. Trimming took 6 bases from V and 0 from J, leaving 22 bases between them. CDR3 sequence (DNA): TGTGCCAGCACCCAGAGGGTCTGGGTTCTTTCCTCTGGGGCCAACGTCCTGACTTTC. Amino acid sequence: CASTQRVWVLSSGANVLTF.

V and J are TRBV24-1 and TRBJ2-5; TRBD2 matches at 9 bases. The length of the CDR3 is 18 residues. The germline CDR1 and CDR2 sequences are KGHDR and SFDVKD. V trimming: 3 bases; J trimming: 4 bases; junction bases outside the gene matches: 14. The CDR3 sequence: CATSDPIYSAGGVETQYF. The CDR3 nucleotides are TGTGCCACCAGTGATCCTATATATAGCGCGGGAGGGGTAGAGACCCAGTACTTC.

The chain is built from TRBV28 and TRBJ1-5; 7 nucleotides line up with TRBD1. The ends lost 6 bases at V and 3 bases at J; junction bases unmatched: 2. The CDR3 consists of 13 residues. Per the germline V gene, CDR1 is MDHEN and CDR2 is SYDVKM. The CDR3 here is CASSQGVNQPQHF. CDR3 coding DNA: TGTGCCAGCAGCCAGGGGGTCAATCAGCCCCAGCATTTT.

This clone was counted a single time. This sequence joins TRBV7-9 and TRBJ2-1; a weak D match, TRBD1 (5 bases). V was pared by 1 base and J by 4 bases, with 5 bases between. This CDR3 contains 13 residues. CDR1 and CDR2 from the germline V gene are SEHNR and FQNEAQ (reference sequence). The CDR3 nucleotides read TGTGCCAGCAGCTTAGGACAGTACAATGAGCAGTTCTTC. Translating gives CASSLGQYNEQFF.

The V gene is TRBV9, the J gene TRBJ2-7; the match to TRBD1 covers 7 bases. The CDR3 loop spans 15 amino acids. Germline V gene lookup returns CDR1 SGDLS and CDR2 YYNGEE. Trimming removed 3 bases from V and 4 bases from J; junction bases left unmatched: 10. CDR3 bases: TGTGCCAGCAGCGCTCAAACAGGGGCCAAGTACGAGCAGTACTTC. Translating it yields CASSAQTGAKYEQYF.

The genes are TRBV5-1 and TRBJ2-5; D may be TRBD1 (5 bases). Trimming left V 4 bases short and J 4 bases short, with 5 bases between. The CDR3 has 11 amino acids. The germline CDR1 and CDR2 sequences are SGHRS and YFSETQ. CDR3 bases: TGCGCCAGCAGCCAGGGAGAGACCCAGTACTTC. It yields the protein CASSQGETQYF.

The chain uses TRBV5-1 and TRBJ2-7; D remains ambiguous. The CDR3 contains 15 residues. The V gene lost 4 bases and the J gene lost 0 bases, with 14 bases spanning the gap. The germline CDR1 and CDR2 sequences are SGHRS and YFSETQ. This CDR3 reads CASSPTTMSSYEQYF. The DNA for the CDR3 is TGCGCCAGCAGCCCCACGACGATGAGCTCCTACGAGCAGTACTTC.

V is TRBV4-1 and J is TRBJ2-3, with D hard to call. This CDR3 comprises 12 residues. V lost 3 bases to trimming and J lost 2 bases, with 3 bases between them. Per germline, CDR1 MGHRA and CDR2 YSYEKL. As DNA, the CDR3 is TGCGCCAGCAGCCACCTCACAGATACGCAGTATTTT. Translating it yields CASSHLTDTQYF.

The chain has TRBV25-1 and TRBJ2-7, with 9 bases fitting TRBD1. The junction had 7 bases not matched to a gene; V was cut back by 4 bases and J by 3 bases. Germline V lookup: CDR1 MGHDK, CDR2 SYGVNS. This CDR3 has 15 residues. CDR3 in DNA: TGTGCCAGCAGTGTAGGACAGGGGAAAGTCTACGAGCAGTACTTC. Translating it yields CASSVGQGKVYEQYF.

This clone showed up just a few times. CDR3 nucleotides: TGTGCCAGCAGCTCCAGACAGGTTAGATCAGAGACCCAGTACTTC. Protein product: CASSSRQVRSETQYF. V usage is TRBV11-2 and J usage is TRBJ2-5, with D possibly TRBD1 on 6 matching bases. This CDR3 region has 15 residues. Trimming left V 4 bases short and J 4 bases short, with 16 bases between. The V gene's germline CDR1 is SGHAT and CDR2 FQNNGV.

The J gene is TRBJ1-1, the V gene TRBV7-2; D may be TRBD1 (5 bases). This CDR3 spans 13 amino acids. V was shortened by 7 bases and J by 4 bases, with 13 bases between the two germline ends. Germline CDR1 and CDR2: SGHTA and FQGNSA. The DNA of the CDR3 is TGTGCCAGCACCTTGGCCAGGGCCACTGAAGCTTTCTTT. This codes for CASTLARATEAFF.

V is TRBV5-8 and J is TRBJ2-7, with TRBD1 identical over 11 bases. J lost 6 bases, V lost 4 bases, and 6 bases had no gene match. The CDR3 runs 14 residues. The germline gives CDR1 SGHTS, CDR2 YDEGEE. The CDR3 sequence: CASSHRTGGSEQYF. The CDR3 DNA reads as TGTGCCAGCAGCCATCGGACAGGGGGCTCCGAGCAGTACTTC.

The chain carries TRBV9 and TRBJ1-1, with D possibly TRBD1 on 5 matching bases. The CDR3 length is 12 residues. Germline values: CDR1 SGDLS, CDR2 YYNGEE. Trimming cost V 0 bases and J 6 bases, with 6 bases left between them. DNA for the CDR3: TGTGCCAGCAGCGTAGGGGGGGCTGAAGCTTTCTTT. Translation gives CASSVGGAEAFF.

The V gene is TRBV12-3 or TRBV12-4, the J gene TRBJ2-1; tentative D call: TRBD2 (6 bases). V gave up 2 bases and J gave up 15 bases, with 17 bases separating them. This CDR3 has 13 residues. The CDR3 loop is CASSLQVRLVPFF. The CDR3 nucleotides read TGTGCCAGCAGTTTACAGGTGAGACTAGTGCCGTTCTTC.

The chain uses TRBV9 and TRBJ2-2, with D unclear. Trimming removed 7 bases from V and 1 base from J, with 17 bases in between. The germline V gene has CDR1 SGDLS and CDR2 YYNGEE. There are 16 residues in the CDR3. The CDR3 nucleotides read TGTGCCAGCGACTCTAAGGGTGGGAAGAACACCGGGGAGCTGTTTTTT. This sequence encodes CASDSKGGKNTGELFF.

This chain connects TRBV21-1 to TRBJ2-3; TRBD1 is the table's D call, not checked against the DNA. TRBV21-1 is flagged as a pseudogene. This CDR3 is 17 amino acids long. CDR3 amino acids: CASSSEQGGSSTDTQYF. CDR3 sequence (DNA): TGTGCCAGCAGCTCGGAACAGGGGGGGTCTAGCACAGATACGCAGTATTTT.

This rearrangement joins TRBV5-8 to TRBJ1-2; D remains unclear. Looked up from germline, CDR1 is SGHTS and CDR2 is YDEGEE. The CDR3 consists of 13 residues. The ends were cut back, 0 bases at V and 4 bases at J, with 7 bases in the middle. CDR3 DNA: TGTGCCAGCAGCTTGGGACATCGCTATGGCTACACCTTC. Amino acids: CASSLGHRYGYTF.

This chain joins TRBV24-1 and TRBJ2-3, with TRBD2 identical over 8 bases. J was trimmed by 3 bases and V by 4 bases; bases with no gene match: 5. CDR3 size: 15 residues. CDR1 and CDR2 from the germline V gene are KGHDR and SFDVKD. CDR3 residues: CATSETSGRTDTQYF. The CDR3 DNA reads TGTGCCACCAGTGAAACTAGCGGTAGGACAGATACGCAGTATTTT.

This sequence joins TRBV7-2 and TRBJ2-1; 9 positions match TRBD2. The CDR3 loop spans 18 amino acids. The V and J ends lost 1 base and 5 bases, in that order; junction bases with no gene match: 12. CDR1 is SGHTA, CDR2 FQGNSA, per germline. CDR3 protein: CASSLVPYRAGGNNEQFF. CDR3 nucleotide sequence: TGTGCCAGCAGCTTAGTCCCCTACCGAGCGGGAGGAAACAATGAGCAGTTCTTC.

This clone was observed once. The CDR3 sequence is CASSEAGGVLGYTF. As DNA, the CDR3 is TGTGCCAGCAGTGAGGCCGGCGGCGTTTTGGGCTACACCTTC. The gene calls are TRBV25-1 and TRBJ1-2; D not certain. V lost 3 bases and J lost 8, with 16 bases in between. CDR1 MGHDK and CDR2 SYGVNS come from the germline V gene. CDR3 length: 14 residues.